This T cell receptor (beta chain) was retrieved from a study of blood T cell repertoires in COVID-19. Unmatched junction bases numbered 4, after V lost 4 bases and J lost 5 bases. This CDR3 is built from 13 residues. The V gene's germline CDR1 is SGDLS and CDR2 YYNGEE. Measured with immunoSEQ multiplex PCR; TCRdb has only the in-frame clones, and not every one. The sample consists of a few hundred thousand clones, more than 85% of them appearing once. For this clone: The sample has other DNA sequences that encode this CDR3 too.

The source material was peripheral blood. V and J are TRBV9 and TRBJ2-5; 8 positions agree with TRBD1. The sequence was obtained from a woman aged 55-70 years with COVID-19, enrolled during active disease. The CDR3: CASSRQGLETQYF. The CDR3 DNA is TGTGCCAGCAGCAGACAGGGGTTGGAGACCCAGTACTTC.